This T cell receptor (beta chain) was found in a study of T cells in Graves' hyperthyroidism and ophthalmopathy. Whole-study context: Peripheral blood was secured at the point of initial diagnosis, before any treatment.

Findings and limits, study-wide: Among clonotypes expanded in thyroid above 0.001, most were also found in blood.

RNA transcripts served as the template for amplifying TCR beta CDR3 regions. HTBI primers were the set used in a first-round RT-PCR of the TCR CDR3. TCRdb reprocessed the multiplex PCR reads via MiXCR and lists one record per CDR3 protein. Seen here are over 200,000 distinct CDR3 sequences, 13% to 15% observed once, and the top ten hold 13%. Germline V lookup: CDR1 SGHAT, CDR2 FQNNGV. There are 13 residues in the CDR3. With 2 bases removed from V and 6 bases from J, the gap between germline ends came to 10 bases. This clonotype was detected many times. Antigen unknown. This clonotype was sampled from a woman aged 40 to 55 with Graves' hyperthyroidism that later progressed to Graves' ophthalmopathy. The V and J genes are TRBV11-2 and TRBJ1-1, with D unclear. Input material: blood. The CDR3 region has the DNA TGTGCCAGCAGCTTACGGGAGGTGGCTGAAGCTTTCTTT. This sequence encodes CASSLREVAEAFF.